This TCR beta chain appears in the sequencing data of a study of T-cell memory formation after mild COVID-19. Study-wide context: The study found TCR clusters largely donor specific. Overall study results and limits: Some clones that responded were present in memory (sampled pre-infection), which suggests cross-reactive memory joined.

As concerns this clonotype: Its antigen is not identified.

Germline values: CDR1 MNHEY, CDR2 SVGAGI. V gave up 0 bases and J gave up 7 bases, with 10 bases separating them. This CDR3 is 14 amino acids long. Sample barcodes and UMIs were carried by the TCR alpha and TCR beta cDNA libraries that 5'RACE generated with constant-segment primers. Each CDR3 protein is one row after TCRdb ran MiXCR on the 5' RACE reads. There are about 350,000 distinct CDR3 sequences in the sample; 20% to 25% occur only once, and roughly a fifth lies in the top ten. The sample consisted of PBMCs or a T cell subset sorted from them (not recorded which). The sequence derives from a man between 18 and 35 years old who had mild COVID-19 (a few samples of this study predate the infection). Cell type and time point are not known. The J gene is TRBJ2-1, the V gene TRBV6-5; D ambiguous. In DNA form, the CDR3 reads TGTGCCAGCAGTTACTCGAGGTCTGGTAATGAGCAGTTCTTC. This translates into CASSYSRSGNEQFF.